This paragraph covers one T cell receptor (beta chain) sequence. TCRdb's table, derived via immunoSEQ multiplex PCR, lists solely in-frame clones and lacks some. The repertoire consists of 85,000 to 110,000 clones, with approximately 84% occurring once and the leading ten covering under 8%. Germline V gene sequence: CDR1 SEHNR, CDR2 FQNEAQ (reference sequence). V was pared by 7 bases and J by 4 bases, with 16 bases between. The CDR3 runs to 15 residues. This record comes from a study of blood T cell repertoires in COVID-19. The specimen sequenced was peripheral blood. The chain is built from TRBV7-9 and TRBJ2-2, with D possibly matching TRBD2 (6 bases). The source is a human donor in a cohort sampled during active COVID-19. The CDR3 region has the DNA TGTGCCAGCACCCCGGTGGGGGGAGGCACCGGGGAGCTGTTTTTT. Translated, it gives CASTPVGGGTGELFF.